This T cell receptor beta chain was recovered during a study of T-cell reconstitution after alpha-beta-depleted transplantation in children. Overall study results and limits: High day-60 TCRbeta diversity in some patients came from surviving recipient T cells and thymic progenitors. Diversity and T-cell counts at one year after transplant derived mostly from new T cells. Alpha-beta T cells about two months after transplant reportedly derived from several hundred expanded graft clones.

Germline trimming cut 11 bases from V and 4 bases from J; bases unmatched to any gene: 7. The germline gives CDR1 MDHEN, CDR2 SYDVKM. There are 12 residues in the CDR3. In the case of this clonotype: The antigen is unknown.

A library of TCRbeta sequences, prepared with unique molecular identifiers, was generated. TCRdb re-derived calls from the PCR reads in MiXCR, one entry per CDR3 protein. This sample has 280,000 or so distinct CDR3 sequences, with 11% found just once. The sample here was peripheral blood, taken 180 days after TCRalphabeta/CD19-depleted stem cell transplant. The V gene is TRBV28, the J gene TRBJ1-2; 7 bases agree with TRBD1. The sequence was obtained from a male patient between 2 and 10 years old who had a stem cell transplant for chronic granulomatous disease, so the T cells may come from the graft donor. The CDR3 is CAWGQSSYGYTF. For the CDR3, the DNA is TGTGCCTGGGGACAGTCTTCCTATGGCTACACCTTC.